These 17 T cell receptor beta chains were sequenced from one sample in a study of beta chain features in type 1 diabetes. TCRB transcripts that were expressed got sequenced, as all of the isolated RNA had been reverse transcribed. The repertoire was sequenced with immunoSEQ multiplex PCR; TCRdb's copy has only in-frame clones and lacks some. The data contain more than 150,000 clones, over 8.5% of them seen just once; the ten biggest clones take up around 2.1%. Sequencing was performed on central memory CD4+ T cells from blood. The receptors were gathered from a man between 18 and 35 years old in good health.

The CDR3 DNA is TGTGCCAGCAGCGTAACGGGAGCCAGAGATACGCAGTATTTT. Translation: CASSVTGARDTQYF. The chain uses TRBV9 and TRBJ2-3; D may be TRBD2 (6 bases). V lost 1 base to trimming and J lost 5 bases, with 11 bases between them. Germline V lookup: CDR1 SGDLS, CDR2 YYNGEE. This CDR3 spans 14 amino acids.

This chain links TRBV5-1 with TRBJ1-2; 8 bases are shared with TRBD1. J gave up 3 bases and V 4 bases, and 5 bases lay outside the gene matches. This CDR3 has 14 residues. CDR1 SGHRS and CDR2 YFSETQ come from the germline V gene. The CDR3 region has the DNA TGCGCCAGCAGCCCCGACAGGGGAGACTATGGCTACACCTTC. Protein product: CASSPDRGDYGYTF.

The chain has TRBV7-3 and TRBJ2-1; 7 positions agree with TRBD1. The germline gives CDR1 SGHTA, CDR2 FQGTGA. The trim removed 5 bases at V and 4 bases at J, leaving 8 bases unmatched. This CDR3 is built from 15 residues. CDR3 nucleotides: TGTGCCAGCAGCCTGGCGGACAGGAAATACAATGAGCAGTTCTTC. Residues: CASSLADRKYNEQFF.

This clone was counted only a few times. CDR3 protein: CASSLGTRRNEQFF. Here the CDR3 DNA reads TGCGCCAGCAGCTTGGGGACTAGAAGGAATGAGCAGTTCTTC. This chain links TRBV5-1 with TRBJ2-1; TRBD2 aligns across 7 bases. J gave up 7 bases and V 0 bases, and 4 bases lay outside the gene matches. The CDR3 spans 14 residues. Germline CDR1 SGHRS, CDR2 YFSETQ.

In regard to this clone: A single base is all that separates this from a far larger clone, so a read error is likely. This rearrangement joins TRBV9 to TRBJ1-2; 7 nucleotides match TRBD1. Germline V gene lookup returns CDR1 SGDLS and CDR2 YYNGEE. The length of the CDR3 is 16 residues. CDR3 sequence (DNA): TGTGACAGCAGCCAGGAGGGGGGACAGAGTTACTATGGCTACACCTTC. This sequence encodes CDSSQEGGQSYYGYTF.

The CDR3 coding sequence is TGTGCCTGGAGTGTACGTGGACAGGGGGCTTTTGGCTACACCTTC. Amino acids: CAWSVRGQGAFGYTF. The chain joins TRBV30 to TRBJ1-2; 11 bases map to TRBD1. The CDR3 is made up of 15 amino acids. After removal of 0 bases from V and 7 bases from J, the junction contained 7 bases not matched to a gene. Germline assignment: CDR1 GTSNPN and CDR2 SVGIG (reference sequence). The full variable domain, its missing parts supplied by reference TRBV30 and TRBJ1-2, is SQTIHQWPATLVQPVGSPLSLECTVEGTSNPNLYWYRQAAGRGLQLLFYSVGIGQISSEVPQNLSASRPQDRQFILSSKKLLLSDSGFYLCAWSVRGQGAFGYTFGSGTRLTVV.

The chain is built from TRBV19 and TRBJ1-1; TRBD1 is a possible D gene (6 bases). Per germline, CDR1 LNHDA and CDR2 SQIVND (reference sequence). The V and J ends lost 8 bases and 3 bases respectively, with 19 bases between them. This CDR3 has 15 amino acids. The CDR3 DNA follows: TGTGCCAGTGCCCGGGGGCGGATGGCGTACACTGAAGCTTTCTTT. Residues: CASARGRMAYTEAFF. Variable domain in full (rest from reference TRBV19 and TRBJ1-1): DGGITQSPKYLFRKEGQNVTLSCEQNLNHDAMYWYRQDPGQGLRLIYYSQIVNDFQKGDIAEGYSVSREKKESFPLTVTSAQKNPTAFYLCASARGRMAYTEAFFGQGTRLTVV.

With regard to this clone: The germline gene is not matched at one end of the junction; a read error may be the cause. The chain joins TRBV25-1 to TRBJ2-2; 8 bases are shared with TRBD1. The CDR3 loop spans 14 amino acids. The V gene's germline CDR1 is MGHDK and CDR2 SYGVNS. The CDR3 DNA follows: TGTGTCAGCAGCGACAGGGGGAACACCGGGGAGCTGTTTTTT. Protein sequence: CVSSDRGNTGELFF.

This clone was picked up a small number of times. V is TRBV5-1 and J is TRBJ2-6; weak D call: TRBD1 (6 bases). The germline V gene encodes CDR1 SGHRS and CDR2 YFSETQ. Trimming took off 6 bases at V and 0 bases at J, with 10 bases between the two ends. The CDR3 has 15 residues. The CDR3 DNA reads as TGCGCCAGCAAGGACAGTCCCTCTGGGGCCAACGTCCTGACTTTC. The encoded protein is CASKDSPSGANVLTF.

Only a few counts were recorded for this clone. The gene calls are TRBV10-3 and TRBJ1-1, with D perhaps TRBD1 (6 bases). This CDR3 is 12 amino acids long. CDR1 is ENHRY and CDR2 is SYGVKD in the germline V gene. The V end was cut by 6 bases, the J end by 8 bases, with 13 bases between. This CDR3 is CAIRGGRKEAFF. The DNA of the CDR3 is TGTGCCATCAGAGGGGGACGGAAGGAAGCTTTCTTT.

This clone has more than one count but fewer than ten. V is TRBV29-1 and J is TRBJ1-6; maybe TRBD1 (6 bases). Per the germline V gene, CDR1 is SQVTM and CDR2 is ANQGSEA. Trimming shortened V by 4 bases and J by 7 bases, and 14 bases separated the two germline ends. The CDR3 is made up of 14 amino acids. The CDR3 here is CSVGSGTRNSPLHF. DNA of the CDR3: TGCAGCGTTGGATCTGGGACACGCAATTCACCCCTCCACTTT.

V is TRBV2 and J is TRBJ2-5, with 11 nucleotides matching TRBD2. V was pared by 5 bases and J by 1 base, with 3 bases of the junction left unmatched. The germline V gene has CDR1 SNHLY and CDR2 FYNNEI. This CDR3 region has 15 residues. In DNA, the CDR3 is TGTGCCAGCAGTTTACTAGCGGGAGCCCAAGAGACCCAGTACTTC. Its protein product is CASSLLAGAQETQYF. Together with reference TRBV2 and TRBJ2-5, the CDR3 gives the full variable domain: EPEVTQTPSHQVTQMGQEVILRCVPISNHLYFYWYRQILGQKVEFLVSFYNNEISEKSEIFDDQFSVERPDGSNFTLKIRSTKLEDSAMYFCASSLLAGAQETQYFGPGTRLLVL.

This clone came up a few times. The chain couples TRBV5-1 to TRBJ2-5, with TRBD2 identical over 10 bases. This CDR3 comprises 17 residues. With 0 bases clipped from V and 2 bases from J, the junction kept 7 bases outside the gene matches. From germline, CDR1 is SGHRS and CDR2 YFSETQ. The CDR3 reads CASSLASGSRGQETQYF. For the CDR3, the DNA is TGCGCCAGCAGCTTGGCTAGCGGGAGCCGGGGACAAGAGACCCAGTACTTC.

In its sample, this clone was seen a few times. CDR3 region: CASSRGAYEQYF. The CDR3 DNA reads as TGTGCCAGCAGTCGGGGAGCCTACGAGCAGTACTTC. The rearrangement joins TRBV6-6 to TRBJ2-7, with D possibly being TRBD2 (5 bases). Germline CDR1 and CDR2: MNHNY and SVGAGI (reference sequence). This CDR3 comprises 12 residues. V gave up 5 bases and J gave up 2 bases, with 7 bases separating them.

This clone was seen ten or more times. The V gene is TRBV27, the J gene TRBJ1-1; 12 positions match TRBD1. This CDR3 has 13 residues. V dropped 0 bases and J dropped 12; count of bases not matched to a gene: 2. Germline V lookup: CDR1 MNHEY, CDR2 SMNVEV (reference sequence). The CDR3 DNA sequence: TGTGCCAGCAGTTTATCGGGACAGGGGGCAACTTTCTTT. Translation: CASSLSGQGATFF.

The V call is TRBV2, the J call TRBJ1-1, with D hard to call. Trimming shortened V by 10 bases and J by 4 bases, and 16 bases separated the two germline ends. Germline V gene sequence: CDR1 SNHLY, CDR2 FYNNEI. The CDR3 covers 13 residues. The CDR3 spells CATTGGFLTEAFF. The CDR3 DNA is TGTGCCACCACTGGAGGGTTCCTCACTGAAGCTTTCTTT.

This clone was detected only a few times. The CDR3 DNA reads TGTGCCAGCAAAGGGGGTTCAAACATTCAGTACTTC. Translation gives CASKGGSNIQYF. The rearrangement uses TRBV6-6 and TRBJ2-4; D possibly corresponds to TRBD1 (6 bases). Looked up from germline, CDR1 is MNHNY and CDR2 is SVGAGI (reference sequence). Trimming took 7 bases from V and 6 from J, leaving 10 bases between them. CDR3 length: 12 residues.